The clone carrying this T cell receptor beta chain was detected a few times. The antigen is unknown. Germline V gene data show CDR1 as LNHDA and CDR2 as SQIVND (reference sequence). Trimming took 3 bases from V and 6 from J; bases not matched to a gene: 8. The CDR3 contains 15 residues. This sample is drawn from a study of cytomegalovirus exposure and HLA in healthy donors. Primers included in the PCR were 60 Vbeta and 13 Jbeta primers. The protocol was immunoSEQ multiplex PCR, while the TCRdb copy is restricted to in-frame clones and leaves out a portion. The profile shows 90,000 to 100,000 clones, around 69% of them singletons. Study results and caveats: Some public TCRs appeared in many individuals, while most sequences were rare.

The chain uses TRBV19 and TRBJ2-1; TRBD2 agrees at 7 bases. This receptor was obtained from a man between 25 and 39 years old in good health and CMV-seronegative. The sequenced material came from PBMCs. CDR3 residues: CASSIHRGEINEQFF. CDR3 in DNA: TGTGCCAGTAGTATCCACCGGGGGGAAATCAATGAGCAGTTCTTC.